A single sample gave rise to the 29 T cell receptor beta chains below, sequenced in a study of blood T cell repertoires in COVID-19. Generated by immunoSEQ multiplex PCR, the TCRdb table keeps only in-frame clones and is missing some. Among approximately 230,000 clones listed, about 90% were seen once. Input material: peripheral blood. These receptors originate from a man aged 80 or over with acute or convalescent COVID-19.

As to this clone: The sample carries other DNA sequences with the same CDR3. The chain employs TRBV18 and TRBJ1-1; D unresolved. The CDR3 sequence is 14 residues long. Trimming left V 3 bases short and J 0 bases short, with 8 bases between. Germline V gives CDR1 KGHSH, CDR2 LQKENI. CDR3 sequence reads: CASSPRQMNTEAFF. Here the CDR3 DNA reads TGTGCCAGCTCACCTCGACAAATGAACACTGAAGCTTTCTTT.

The V and J genes are TRBV9 and TRBJ1-1; tentatively, D is TRBD1 (5 bases). The V end lost 0 bases, the J end lost 1 base, and 16 bases lay between the germline ends. Germline CDR1 SGDLS, CDR2 YYNGEE. This CDR3 contains 17 residues. The CDR3 loop is CASSVAGGGLANTEAFF. CDR3 bases: TGTGCCAGCAGCGTAGCGGGGGGGGGTTTAGCGAACACTGAAGCTTTCTTT.

The V gene is TRBV5-1, the J gene TRBJ2-5; 9 positions match TRBD1. From germline, CDR1 is SGHRS and CDR2 YFSETQ. The length of the CDR3 is 14 residues. The J segment lost 4 bases and the V segment lost 5 bases, leaving 6 bases of the junction unmatched. This CDR3 is CASRTGTGTETQYF. The CDR3 region has the DNA TGCGCCAGCAGAACCGGGACAGGGACAGAGACCCAGTACTTC.

This clone has only one observation. The chain couples TRBV9 to TRBJ2-1, with TRBD2 identical over 8 bases. The J segment lost 0 bases and the V segment lost 0 bases, leaving 11 bases of the junction unmatched. CDR1 is SGDLS and CDR2 is YYNGEE in the germline V gene. The CDR3 is 19 amino acids. The CDR3 here is CASSVGSGDGTSSYNEQFF. As DNA, the CDR3 is TGTGCCAGCAGCGTAGGTTCCGGGGACGGGACTAGCTCCTACAATGAGCAGTTCTTC.

This rearrangement joins TRBV19 to TRBJ2-7, with 8 nucleotides matching TRBD1. CDR1 and CDR2 (germline): LNHDA, SQIVND (reference sequence). The CDR3 extends over 12 amino acids. V lost 9 bases to trimming and J lost 0 bases; unmatched junction nucleotides: 1. The CDR3 here is CASGQGSYEQYF. The DNA of the CDR3 is TGTGCCAGCGGACAGGGCTCCTACGAGCAGTACTTC.

This chain joins TRBV19 and TRBJ1-4; tentatively, D is TRBD1 (5 bases). This CDR3 is built from 13 residues. V was cut by 6 bases and J by 5 bases, with 10 bases left in between. Germline CDR1 and CDR2: LNHDA and SQIVND (reference sequence). Here the CDR3 reads CASRQVPNEKLFF. The CDR3 bases are TGTGCCAGTAGACAGGTGCCGAATGAAAAACTGTTTTTT.

The chain links TRBV5-1 to TRBJ2-1; TRBD2 aligns across 10 bases. V lost 2 bases, J lost 8 bases, and 7 bases stayed unmatched. There are 15 residues in the CDR3. Per germline, CDR1 SGHRS and CDR2 YFSETQ. CDR3 nucleotide sequence: TGCGCCAGCAGCTTAGGAACTAGCGGGGCCTATGAGCAGTTCTTC. It codes for CASSLGTSGAYEQFF.

The J gene is TRBJ2-1, the V gene TRBV7-3; 9 nucleotides match TRBD2. The CDR3 runs to 16 residues. CDR1 and CDR2 from the germline V gene are SGHTA and FQGTGA. V shed 5 bases, J shed 0 bases, and the junction held 5 bases outside the gene matches. The CDR3 protein is CASSPTSGGSYNEQFF. CDR3 DNA: TGTGCCAGCAGCCCGACTAGCGGAGGCTCCTACAATGAGCAGTTCTTC.

CDR3 sequence (DNA): TGTGCCAGCAGTCGGTACAATGAGCAGTTCTTC. Protein: CASSRYNEQFF. The chain combines TRBV2 with TRBJ2-1, with D unresolved. CDR1 SNHLY and CDR2 FYNNEI come from the germline V gene. The V end lost 5 bases, the J end lost 4 bases, and 3 bases lay between the germline ends. There are 11 residues in the CDR3.

The J gene is TRBJ1-5, the V gene TRBV12-3 or TRBV12-4; D is ambiguous. V shed 0 bases and J shed 4 bases, with 4 bases lying between them. The CDR3 covers 13 residues. The CDR3 here is CASSLAANQPQHF. The CDR3 bases are TGTGCCAGCAGTTTAGCGGCAAATCAGCCCCAGCATTTT.

J is TRBJ2-4 and V is TRBV7-3, with 9 bases that match TRBD1. Germline CDR1 and CDR2: SGHTA and FQGTGA. The CDR3 has 16 residues. V lost 4 bases, J lost 1 base, and 5 bases stayed unmatched. CDR3 bases: TGTGCCAGCAGCTATAGACAGGGGGAGGCCAAAAACATTCAGTACTTC. Translated, it gives CASSYRQGEAKNIQYF.

This clone came up once. The V and J genes are TRBV24-1 and TRBJ2-2; TRBD2 matches at 9 bases. Per germline, CDR1 KGHDR and CDR2 SFDVKD. This CDR3 is built from 15 residues. Trimming took 8 bases from V and 5 from J; bases not matched to a gene: 8. The DNA of the CDR3 is TGTGCCACCACAAGCGGGAGGACGGAAACCGGGGAGCTGTTTTTT. Amino acids: CATTSGRTETGELFF.

V gene TRBV6-5 combines with J gene TRBJ2-5, with TRBD1 matching 8 bases. Germline CDR1 MNHEY, CDR2 SVGAGI. V shed 3 bases, J shed 0 bases, and the junction held 6 bases outside the gene matches. This CDR3 is 16 amino acids long. DNA for the CDR3: TGTGCCAGCAGTTATAGCTTACAGGGGGACCAAGAGACCCAGTACTTC. This gives the protein CASSYSLQGDQETQYF.

V gene TRBV2 combines with J gene TRBJ2-5, with a weak D call TRBD1 (6 bases). The ends were cut back, 2 bases at V and 3 bases at J, with 13 bases in the middle. The length of the CDR3 is 15 residues. Germline CDR1 SNHLY, CDR2 FYNNEI. The CDR3 region is CASSELLAGEETQYF. The CDR3 region has the DNA TGTGCCAGCAGTGAACTACTGGCAGGGGAAGAGACCCAGTACTTC.

J is TRBJ1-6 and V is TRBV6-5; 7 bases agree with TRBD1. The CDR3 loop spans 14 amino acids. CDR1 and CDR2 (germline): MNHEY, SVGAGI. Trimming removed 5 bases from V and 4 bases from J; junction bases left unmatched: 2. DNA of the CDR3: TGTGCCAGCAGTCGACAGGGTTATAATTCACCCCTCCACTTT. Translating gives CASSRQGYNSPLHF.

The genes are TRBV6-5 and TRBJ1-1, with TRBD1 identical over 11 bases. Germline V gene data show CDR1 as MNHEY and CDR2 as SVGAGI. V shed 6 bases and J 5 bases; nucleotides not matched to a gene: 5. This CDR3 region has 14 residues. This chain's CDR3 is CASSGDRGGTEAFF. The CDR3 DNA reads TGTGCCAGCAGCGGGGACAGGGGGGGAACTGAAGCTTTCTTT.

The gene calls are TRBV7-2 and TRBJ2-7, with 8 bases matching TRBD2. From germline, CDR1 is SGHTA and CDR2 FQGNSA. The CDR3 runs 16 residues. J lost 7 bases, V lost 1 base, and 12 bases had no gene match. The CDR3 is CASSLDRAGGLEEQYF. The CDR3 nucleotides are TGTGCCAGCAGCTTAGATCGGGCGGGAGGATTAGAGGAGCAGTACTTC.

The chain couples TRBV4-2 to TRBJ2-3; 14 positions match TRBD2. The germline CDR1 and CDR2 sequences are LGHNA and YNFKEQ. This CDR3 spans 18 amino acids. The V segment lost 6 bases and the J segment 4 bases; nucleotides outside the gene matches: 12. This CDR3 is CASRTSGGAGPESDTQYF. In DNA form, the CDR3 reads TGTGCCAGCAGGACTAGCGGGGGGGCTGGGCCTGAGTCAGATACGCAGTATTTT.

This chain connects TRBV2 to TRBJ1-6; the match to TRBD1 covers 7 bases. Germline V gene data show CDR1 as SNHLY and CDR2 as FYNNEI. The CDR3 loop spans 17 amino acids. J lost 5 bases, V lost 4 bases, and 11 bases had no gene match. The CDR3 sequence is CASSVLSLGQHNSPLHF. The CDR3 DNA reads TGTGCCAGCAGTGTTTTGTCTCTGGGACAGCATAATTCACCCCTCCACTTT.

The J gene is TRBJ2-5, the V gene TRBV20-1; no clear D gene. CDR1 is DFQATT, CDR2 SNEGSKA, per germline (reference sequence). The germline V and J ends were trimmed by 4 bases and 4 bases, with 4 bases remaining between them. The CDR3 totals 10 residues. As DNA, the CDR3 is TGCAGTGCTATCCGAGAGACCCAGTACTTC. Protein sequence: CSAIRETQYF.

The chain carries TRBV5-5 and TRBJ1-2, with D uncertain. Trimming removed 0 bases at V and 0 bases at J, with 15 bases between. The CDR3 runs 17 residues. Germline V gene sequence: CDR1 SGHKS, CDR2 YYEKEE (reference sequence). The CDR3 protein is CASSLVGGSSANYGYTF. The CDR3 bases are TGTGCCAGCAGCTTGGTCGGCGGGTCGTCCGCTAACTATGGCTACACCTTC. The full variable domain, completed using reference TRBV5-5 and TRBJ1-2, is DAGVTQSPTHLIKTRGQQVTLRCSPISGHKSVSWYQQVLGQGPQFIFQYYEKEERGRGNFPDRFSARQFPNYSSELNVNALLLGDSALYLCASSLVGGSSANYGYTFGSGTRLTVV.

The CDR3 reads CASRARTSGGYEQYF. DNA for the CDR3: TGTGCCAGCAGAGCGAGGACTAGCGGGGGATACGAGCAGTACTTC. The J gene is TRBJ2-7, the V gene TRBV13; 13 positions match TRBD2. The CDR3 is 15 amino acids. Germline-derived CDR1 and CDR2 are PRHDT and FYEKMQ (reference sequence). Trimming cost V 6 bases and J 4 bases; bases outside gene matches: 6.

This chain links TRBV12-3 or TRBV12-4 with TRBJ2-7; D is ambiguous. The CDR3 has 13 amino acids. V was trimmed by 5 bases and J by 0 bases, leaving 8 bases between them. The CDR3 DNA is TGTGCCAGCAGTCCTTATCCCTCCTACGAGCAGTACTTC. The encoded protein is CASSPYPSYEQYF.

The J gene is TRBJ2-1, the V gene TRBV20-1, with 10 bases aligning to TRBD2. The CDR3 sequence is 14 residues long. Germline V gene lookup returns CDR1 DFQATT and CDR2 SNEGSKA (reference sequence). The V segment lost 3 bases and the J segment 4 bases; nucleotides outside the gene matches: 3. Written as DNA, the CDR3 is TGCAGTGCTAGTAGGGGACTAGCGTACAATGAGCAGTTCTTC. Translated: CSASRGLAYNEQFF.

V usage is TRBV11-2 and J usage is TRBJ2-1; 10 bases line up with TRBD1. V lost 2 bases, J lost 8 bases, and 9 bases stayed unmatched. The CDR3 runs to 16 residues. In germline, CDR1 is SGHAT, CDR2 FQNNGV. As DNA, the CDR3 is TGTGCCAGCAGCTTAATAGACGGGACAGGGGCCTATGAGCAGTTCTTC. Its translation: CASSLIDGTGAYEQFF.

The chain recombines TRBV28 with TRBJ2-3; 11 nucleotides agree with TRBD2. Germline CDR1 and CDR2: MDHEN and SYDVKM. The CDR3 has 20 residues. V gave up 2 bases and J gave up 1 base; unmatched junction bases: 14. CDR3 coding DNA: TGTGCCAGCAGTTTAACCAGACTAGCGGGGTTCGGGGGGGGCACAGATACGCAGTATTTT. This encodes CASSLTRLAGFGGGTDTQYF. The complete variable domain, with remaining parts taken from reference TRBV28 and TRBJ2-3, reads DVKVTQSSRYLVKRTGEKVFLECVQDMDHENMFWYRQDPGLGLRLIYFSYDVKMKEKGDIPEGYSVSREKKERFSLILESASTNQTSMYLCASSLTRLAGFGGGTDTQYFGPGTRLTVL.

The chain's CDR3 is CASSSGQTKAFF. CDR3 bases: TGTGCCAGTAGTAGCGGACAGACCAAAGCTTTCTTT. The rearrangement uses TRBV19 and TRBJ1-1; TRBD1 is a possible D gene (6 bases). CDR1 is LNHDA and CDR2 is SQIVND in the germline V gene (reference sequence). V was shortened by 4 bases and J by 9 bases, with 12 bases between the two germline ends. This CDR3 comprises 12 residues.

The chain couples TRBV28 to TRBJ2-5; tentative D call: TRBD2 (5 bases). The V end was cut by 3 bases, the J end by 7 bases, with 6 bases between. The germline V gene has CDR1 MDHEN and CDR2 SYDVKM. The CDR3 runs 11 residues. The CDR3 nucleotides are TGTGCCAGCAGTTTTGAGGGGACCCAGTACTTC. This gives the protein CASSFEGTQYF. Full variable domain (remainder filled in from reference TRBV28 and TRBJ2-5): DVKVTQSSRYLVKRTGEKVFLECVQDMDHENMFWYRQDPGLGLRLIYFSYDVKMKEKGDIPEGYSVSREKKERFSLILESASTNQTSMYLCASSFEGTQYFGPGTRLLVL.

J is TRBJ1-2 and V is TRBV7-2, with a weak D call TRBD1 (6 bases). The CDR3 contains 14 residues. Germline V gene sequence: CDR1 SGHTA, CDR2 FQGNSA. Trimming took 1 base from V and 8 from J, leaving 14 bases between them. CDR3 in amino acids: CASSLVDQGKGYTF. The CDR3 nucleotides read TGTGCCAGCAGCTTAGTGGATCAGGGGAAGGGCTACACCTTC.